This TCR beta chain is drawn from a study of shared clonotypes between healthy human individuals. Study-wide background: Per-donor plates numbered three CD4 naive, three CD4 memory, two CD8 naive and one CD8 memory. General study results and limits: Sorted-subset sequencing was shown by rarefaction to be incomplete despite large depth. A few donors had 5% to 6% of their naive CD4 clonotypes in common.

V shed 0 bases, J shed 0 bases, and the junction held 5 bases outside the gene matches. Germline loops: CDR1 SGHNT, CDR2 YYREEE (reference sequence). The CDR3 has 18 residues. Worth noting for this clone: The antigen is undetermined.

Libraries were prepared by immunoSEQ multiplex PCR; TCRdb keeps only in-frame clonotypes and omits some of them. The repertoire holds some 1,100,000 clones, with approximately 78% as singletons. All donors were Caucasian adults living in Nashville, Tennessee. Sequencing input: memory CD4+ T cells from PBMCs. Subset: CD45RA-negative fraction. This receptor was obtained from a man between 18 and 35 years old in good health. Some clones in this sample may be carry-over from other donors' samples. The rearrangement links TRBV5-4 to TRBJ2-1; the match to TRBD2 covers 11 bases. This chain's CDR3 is CASSLGTSGLSSYNEQFF. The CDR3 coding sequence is TGTGCCAGCAGCTTGGGGACTAGCGGGCTGAGCTCCTACAATGAGCAGTTCTTC. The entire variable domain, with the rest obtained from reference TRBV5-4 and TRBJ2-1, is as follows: ETGVTQSPTHLIKTRGQQVTLRCSSQSGHNTVSWYQQALGQGPQFIFQYYREEENGRGNFPPRFSGLQFPNYSSELNVNALELDDSALYLCASSLGTSGLSSYNEQFFGPGTRLTVL.